A single TCR beta chain is shown here with its context. The sample originates from a study of control samples from healthy donors and cancer patients. Measured with immunoSEQ multiplex PCR; TCRdb has only the in-frame clones, and not every one. The sample consists of some 78,000 clones, approximately 88% of them appearing once. Germline V gives CDR1 SEHNR, CDR2 FQNEAQ (reference sequence). The CDR3 is made up of 14 amino acids. With 7 bases removed from V and 4 bases from J, the gap between germline ends came to 14 bases. The TCR was taken from a woman in her sixties in good health. This sequence joins TRBV7-9 and TRBJ1-5; D unclear. Sequencing was done on a sample of blood. DNA of the CDR3: TGTGCCAGCACCTCAACAACGGGGAATCAGCCCCAGCATTTT. It specifies CASTSTTGNQPQHF.